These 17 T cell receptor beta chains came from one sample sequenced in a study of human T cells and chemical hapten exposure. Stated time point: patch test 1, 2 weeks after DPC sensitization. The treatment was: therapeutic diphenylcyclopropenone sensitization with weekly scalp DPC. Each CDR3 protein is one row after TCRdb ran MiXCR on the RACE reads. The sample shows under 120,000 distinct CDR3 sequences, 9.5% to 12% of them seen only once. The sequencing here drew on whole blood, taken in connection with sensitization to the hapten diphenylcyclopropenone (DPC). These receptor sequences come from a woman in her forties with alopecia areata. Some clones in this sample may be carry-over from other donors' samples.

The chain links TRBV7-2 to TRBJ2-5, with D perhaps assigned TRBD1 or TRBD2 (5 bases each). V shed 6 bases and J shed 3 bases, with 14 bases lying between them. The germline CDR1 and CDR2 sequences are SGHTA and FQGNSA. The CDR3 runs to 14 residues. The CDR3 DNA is TGTGCCAGCAGTCCCAGCTGGGGGAAAGAGACCCAGTACTTC. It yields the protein CASSPSWGKETQYF.

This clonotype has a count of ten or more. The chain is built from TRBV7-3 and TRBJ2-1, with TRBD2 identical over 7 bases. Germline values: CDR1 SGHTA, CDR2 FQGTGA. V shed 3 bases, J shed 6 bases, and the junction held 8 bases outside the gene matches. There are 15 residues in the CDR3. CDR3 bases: TGTGCCAGCAGCTTGGGAGGGGCCCGTAGCAATGAGCAGTTCTTC. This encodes CASSLGGARSNEQFF.

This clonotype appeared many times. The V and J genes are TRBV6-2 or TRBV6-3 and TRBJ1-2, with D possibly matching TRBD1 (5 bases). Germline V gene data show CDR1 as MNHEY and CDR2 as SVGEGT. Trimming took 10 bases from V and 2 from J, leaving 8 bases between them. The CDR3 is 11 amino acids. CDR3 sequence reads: CATQANYGYTF. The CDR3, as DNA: TGTGCCACACAGGCGAACTATGGCTACACCTTC.

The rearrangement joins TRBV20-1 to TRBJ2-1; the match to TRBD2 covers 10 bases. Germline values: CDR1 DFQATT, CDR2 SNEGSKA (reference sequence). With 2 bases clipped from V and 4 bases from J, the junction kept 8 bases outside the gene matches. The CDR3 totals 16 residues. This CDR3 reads CSARSPERGGYNEQFF. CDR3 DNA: TGCAGTGCTAGAAGCCCGGAGCGGGGGGGATACAATGAGCAGTTCTTC.

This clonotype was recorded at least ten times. In DNA form, the CDR3 reads TGTGCCAGCAGCACCAGCGGGGGGGTGCACAATGAGCAGTTCTTC. This codes for CASSTSGGVHNEQFF. This chain connects TRBV7-3 to TRBJ2-1, with 10 bases aligning to TRBD2. Germline V gives CDR1 SGHTA, CDR2 FQGTGA. The CDR3 has 15 residues. V was clipped by 5 bases and J by 5 bases; unmatched bases: 6. Full variable domain (outside the CDR3, taken from reference TRBV7-3 and TRBJ2-1): GAGVSQTPSNKVTEKGKYVELRCDPISGHTALYWYRQSLGQGPEFLIYFQGTGAADDSGLPNDRFFAVRPEGSVSTLKIQRTERGDSAVYLCASSTSGGVHNEQFFGPGTRLTVL.

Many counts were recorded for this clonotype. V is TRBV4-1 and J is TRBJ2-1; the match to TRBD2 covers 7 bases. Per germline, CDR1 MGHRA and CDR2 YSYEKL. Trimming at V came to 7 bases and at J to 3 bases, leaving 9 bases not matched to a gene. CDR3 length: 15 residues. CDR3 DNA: TGCGCCAGCACCGGGGTGAGCGGGAACTACAATGAGCAGTTCTTC. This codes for CASTGVSGNYNEQFF.

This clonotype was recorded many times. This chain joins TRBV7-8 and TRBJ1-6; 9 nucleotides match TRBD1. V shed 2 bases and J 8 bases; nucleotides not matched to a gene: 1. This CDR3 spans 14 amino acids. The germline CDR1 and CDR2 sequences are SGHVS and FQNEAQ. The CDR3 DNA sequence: TGTGCCAGCAGCTTAAGACAGGGGGATTCACCCCTCCACTTT. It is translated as CASSLRQGDSPLHF.

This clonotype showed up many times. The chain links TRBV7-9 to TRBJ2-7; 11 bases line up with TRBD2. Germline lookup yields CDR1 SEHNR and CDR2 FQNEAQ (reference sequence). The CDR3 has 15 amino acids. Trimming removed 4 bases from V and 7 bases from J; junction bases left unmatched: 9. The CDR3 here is CASSSDSGGAEEQYF. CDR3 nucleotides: TGTGCCAGCAGCTCCGATAGCGGGGGGGCTGAAGAGCAGTACTTC.

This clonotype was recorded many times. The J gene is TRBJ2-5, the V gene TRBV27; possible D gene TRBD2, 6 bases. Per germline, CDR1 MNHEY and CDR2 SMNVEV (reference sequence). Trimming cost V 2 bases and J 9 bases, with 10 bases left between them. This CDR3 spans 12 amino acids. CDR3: CASSLAGKAQYF. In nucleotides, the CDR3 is TGTGCCAGCAGTTTAGCGGGAAAGGCCCAGTACTTC.

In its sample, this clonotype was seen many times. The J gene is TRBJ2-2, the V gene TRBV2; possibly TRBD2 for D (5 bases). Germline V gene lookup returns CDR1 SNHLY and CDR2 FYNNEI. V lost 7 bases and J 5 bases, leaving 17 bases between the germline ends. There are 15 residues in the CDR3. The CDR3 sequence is CASMGSLGGTGELFF. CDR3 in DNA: TGTGCCAGCATGGGGAGCCTAGGTGGGACCGGGGAGCTGTTTTTT.

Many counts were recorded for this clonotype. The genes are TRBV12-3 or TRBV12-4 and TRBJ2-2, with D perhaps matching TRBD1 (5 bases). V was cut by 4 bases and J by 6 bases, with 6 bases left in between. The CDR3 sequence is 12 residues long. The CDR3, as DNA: TGTGCCAGCAGTTGGGGCTCCGGGGAGCTGTTTTTT. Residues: CASSWGSGELFF.

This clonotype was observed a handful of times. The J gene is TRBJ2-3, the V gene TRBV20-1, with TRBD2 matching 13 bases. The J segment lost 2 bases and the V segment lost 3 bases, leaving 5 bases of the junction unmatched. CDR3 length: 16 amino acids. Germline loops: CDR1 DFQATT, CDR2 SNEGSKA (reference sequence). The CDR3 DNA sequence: TGCAGTGCTAGTCGGACTAGCGGGGGCCTCACAGATACGCAGTATTTT. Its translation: CSASRTSGGLTDTQYF.

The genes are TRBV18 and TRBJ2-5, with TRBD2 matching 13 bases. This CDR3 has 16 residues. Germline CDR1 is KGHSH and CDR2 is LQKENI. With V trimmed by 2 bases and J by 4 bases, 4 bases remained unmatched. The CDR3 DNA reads TGTGCCAGCTCACCAACGGGACTAGCGGGATTAGAGACCCAGTACTTC. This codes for CASSPTGLAGLETQYF.

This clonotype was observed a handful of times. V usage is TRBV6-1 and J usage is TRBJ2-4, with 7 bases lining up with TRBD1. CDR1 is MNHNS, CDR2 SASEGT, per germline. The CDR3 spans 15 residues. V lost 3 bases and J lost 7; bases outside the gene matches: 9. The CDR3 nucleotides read TGTGCCAGCAGTGAGGGGACAGCCCTTGGGAACATTCAGTACTTC. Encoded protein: CASSEGTALGNIQYF.

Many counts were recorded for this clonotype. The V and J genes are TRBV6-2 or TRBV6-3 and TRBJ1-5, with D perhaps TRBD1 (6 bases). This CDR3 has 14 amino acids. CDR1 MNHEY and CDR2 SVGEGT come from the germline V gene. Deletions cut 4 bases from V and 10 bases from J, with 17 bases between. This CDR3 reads CASSSGAPNLPQHF. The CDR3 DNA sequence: TGTGCCAGCAGTTCAGGGGCTCCTAATCTTCCCCAGCATTTT.

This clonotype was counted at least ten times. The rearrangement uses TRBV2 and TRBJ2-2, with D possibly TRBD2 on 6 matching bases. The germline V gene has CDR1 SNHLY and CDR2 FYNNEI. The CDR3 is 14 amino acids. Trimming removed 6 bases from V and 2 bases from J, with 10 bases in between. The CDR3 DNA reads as TGTGCCAGCAGGGAGGGGACTAACACCGGGGAGCTGTTTTTT. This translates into CASREGTNTGELFF.

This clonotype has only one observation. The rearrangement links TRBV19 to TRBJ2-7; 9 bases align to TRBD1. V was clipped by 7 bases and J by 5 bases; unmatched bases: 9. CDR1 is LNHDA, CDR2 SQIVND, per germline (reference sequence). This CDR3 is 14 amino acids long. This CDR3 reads CASKAGQGVHEQYF. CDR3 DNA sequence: TGTGCCAGTAAGGCGGGACAGGGAGTCCACGAGCAGTACTTC.